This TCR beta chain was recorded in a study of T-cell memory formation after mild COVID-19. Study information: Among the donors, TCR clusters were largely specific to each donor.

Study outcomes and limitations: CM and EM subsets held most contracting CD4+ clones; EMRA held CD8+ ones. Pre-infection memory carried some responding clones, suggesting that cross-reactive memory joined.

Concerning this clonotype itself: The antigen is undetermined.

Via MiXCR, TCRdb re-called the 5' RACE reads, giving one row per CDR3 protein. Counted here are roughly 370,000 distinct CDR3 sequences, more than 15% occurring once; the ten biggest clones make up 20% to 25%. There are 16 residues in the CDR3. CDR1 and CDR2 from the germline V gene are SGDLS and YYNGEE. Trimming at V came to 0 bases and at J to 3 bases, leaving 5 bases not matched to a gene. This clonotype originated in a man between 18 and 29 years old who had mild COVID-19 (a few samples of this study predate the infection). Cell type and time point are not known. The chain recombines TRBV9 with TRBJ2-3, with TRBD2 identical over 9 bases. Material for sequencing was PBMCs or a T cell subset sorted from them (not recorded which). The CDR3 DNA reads TGTGCCAGCAGCGTAGGACGGCTAGCGGGGACAGATACGCAGTATTTT. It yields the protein CASSVGRLAGTDTQYF.